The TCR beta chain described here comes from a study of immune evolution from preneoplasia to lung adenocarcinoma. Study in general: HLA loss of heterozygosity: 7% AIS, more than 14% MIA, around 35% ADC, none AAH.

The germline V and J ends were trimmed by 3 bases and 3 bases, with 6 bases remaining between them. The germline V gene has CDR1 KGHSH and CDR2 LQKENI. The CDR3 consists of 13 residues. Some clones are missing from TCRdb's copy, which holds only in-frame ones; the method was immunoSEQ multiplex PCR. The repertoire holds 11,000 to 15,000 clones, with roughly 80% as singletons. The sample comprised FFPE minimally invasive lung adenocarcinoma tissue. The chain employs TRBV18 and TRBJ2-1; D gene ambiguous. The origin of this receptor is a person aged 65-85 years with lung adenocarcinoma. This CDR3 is CASSPPIYNEQFF. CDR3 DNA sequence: TGTGCCAGCTCACCTCCTATCTACAATGAGCAGTTCTTC.